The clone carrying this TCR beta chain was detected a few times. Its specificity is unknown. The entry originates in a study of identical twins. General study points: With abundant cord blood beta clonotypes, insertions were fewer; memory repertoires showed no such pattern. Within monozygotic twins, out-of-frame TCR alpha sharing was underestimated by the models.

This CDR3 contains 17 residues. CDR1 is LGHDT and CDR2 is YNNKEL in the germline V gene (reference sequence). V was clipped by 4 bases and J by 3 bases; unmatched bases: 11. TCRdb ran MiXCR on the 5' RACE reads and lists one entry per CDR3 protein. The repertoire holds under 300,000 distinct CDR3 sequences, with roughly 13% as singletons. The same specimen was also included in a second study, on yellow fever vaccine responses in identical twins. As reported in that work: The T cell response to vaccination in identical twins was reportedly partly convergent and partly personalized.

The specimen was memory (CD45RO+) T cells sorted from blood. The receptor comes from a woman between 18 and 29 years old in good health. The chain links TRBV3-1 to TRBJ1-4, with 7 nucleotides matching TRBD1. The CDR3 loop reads CASSRSGGLMPNEKLFF. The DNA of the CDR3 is TGTGCCAGCAGCCGGTCAGGGGGACTCATGCCTAATGAAAAACTGTTTTTT.